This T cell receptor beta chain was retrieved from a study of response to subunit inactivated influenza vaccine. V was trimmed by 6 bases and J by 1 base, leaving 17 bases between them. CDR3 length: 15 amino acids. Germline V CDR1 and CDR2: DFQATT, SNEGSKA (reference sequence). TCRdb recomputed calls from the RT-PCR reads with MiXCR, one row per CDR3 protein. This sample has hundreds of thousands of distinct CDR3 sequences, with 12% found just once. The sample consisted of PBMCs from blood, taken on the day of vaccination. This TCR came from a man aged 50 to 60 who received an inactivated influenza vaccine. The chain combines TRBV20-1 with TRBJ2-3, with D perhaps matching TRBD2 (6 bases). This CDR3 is CSAGSKGGGTDTQYF. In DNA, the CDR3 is TGCAGTGCCGGAAGTAAGGGAGGAGGCACAGATACGCAGTATTTT.